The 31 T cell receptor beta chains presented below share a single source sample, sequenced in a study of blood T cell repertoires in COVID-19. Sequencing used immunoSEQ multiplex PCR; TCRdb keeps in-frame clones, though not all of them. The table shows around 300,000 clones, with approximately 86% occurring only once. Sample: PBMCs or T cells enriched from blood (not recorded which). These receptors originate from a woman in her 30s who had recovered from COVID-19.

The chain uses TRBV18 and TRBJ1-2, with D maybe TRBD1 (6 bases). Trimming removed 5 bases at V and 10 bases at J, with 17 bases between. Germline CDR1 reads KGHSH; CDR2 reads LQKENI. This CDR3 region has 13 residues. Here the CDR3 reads CASSTGTLWDYTF. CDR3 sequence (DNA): TGTGCCAGCTCAACAGGGACCTTATGGGACTACACCTTC.

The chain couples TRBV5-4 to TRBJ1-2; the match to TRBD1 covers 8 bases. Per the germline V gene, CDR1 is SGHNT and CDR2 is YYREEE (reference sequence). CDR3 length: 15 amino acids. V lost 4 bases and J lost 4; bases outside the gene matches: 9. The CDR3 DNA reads TGTGCCAGCAGCCGAAAAACAACAGGGGGCTATGGCTACACCTTC. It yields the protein CASSRKTTGGYGYTF.

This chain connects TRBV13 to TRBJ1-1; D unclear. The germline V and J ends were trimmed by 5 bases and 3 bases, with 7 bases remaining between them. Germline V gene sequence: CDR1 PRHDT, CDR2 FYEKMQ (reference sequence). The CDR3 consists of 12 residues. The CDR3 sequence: CASSIRDTEAFF. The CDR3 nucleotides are TGTGCCAGCAGCATCCGGGACACTGAAGCTTTCTTT.

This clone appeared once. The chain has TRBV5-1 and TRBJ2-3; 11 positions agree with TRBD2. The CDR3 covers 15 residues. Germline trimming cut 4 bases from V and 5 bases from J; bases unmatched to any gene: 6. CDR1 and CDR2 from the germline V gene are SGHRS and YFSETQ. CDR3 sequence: CASSGIAGGRDTQYF. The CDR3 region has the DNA TGCGCCAGCAGCGGAATAGCGGGGGGGAGAGATACGCAGTATTTT.

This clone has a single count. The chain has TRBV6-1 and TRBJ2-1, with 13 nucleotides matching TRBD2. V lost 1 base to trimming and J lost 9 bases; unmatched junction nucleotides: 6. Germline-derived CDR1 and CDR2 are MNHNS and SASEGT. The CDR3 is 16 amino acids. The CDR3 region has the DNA TGTGCCAGCAGTGAAGGGACTAGCGGGAGAGGTGGTGAGCAGTTCTTC. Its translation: CASSEGTSGRGGEQFF.

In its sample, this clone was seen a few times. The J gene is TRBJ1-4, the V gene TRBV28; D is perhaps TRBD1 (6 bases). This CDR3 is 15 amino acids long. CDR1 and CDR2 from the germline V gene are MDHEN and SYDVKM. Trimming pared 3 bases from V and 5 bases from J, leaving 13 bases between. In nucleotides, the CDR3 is TGTGCCAGCAGTTTTCAAGGGGGGGGAAATGAAAAACTGTTTTTT. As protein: CASSFQGGGNEKLFF. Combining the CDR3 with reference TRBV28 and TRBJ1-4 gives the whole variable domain DVKVTQSSRYLVKRTGEKVFLECVQDMDHENMFWYRQDPGLGLRLIYFSYDVKMKEKGDIPEGYSVSREKKERFSLILESASTNQTSMYLCASSFQGGGNEKLFFGSGTQLSVL.

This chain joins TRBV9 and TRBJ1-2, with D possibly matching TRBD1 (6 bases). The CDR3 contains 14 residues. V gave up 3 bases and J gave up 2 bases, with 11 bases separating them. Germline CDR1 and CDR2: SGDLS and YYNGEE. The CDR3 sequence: CASSGTVKNYGYTF. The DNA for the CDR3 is TGTGCCAGCAGCGGGACAGTTAAAAACTATGGCTACACCTTC.

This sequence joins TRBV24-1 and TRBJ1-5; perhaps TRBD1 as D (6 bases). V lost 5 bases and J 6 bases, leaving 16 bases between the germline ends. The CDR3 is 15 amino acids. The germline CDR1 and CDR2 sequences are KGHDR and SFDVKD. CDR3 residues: CATSASRGGGQPQHF. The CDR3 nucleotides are TGTGCCACCAGTGCCTCAAGGGGGGGAGGTCAGCCCCAGCATTTT.

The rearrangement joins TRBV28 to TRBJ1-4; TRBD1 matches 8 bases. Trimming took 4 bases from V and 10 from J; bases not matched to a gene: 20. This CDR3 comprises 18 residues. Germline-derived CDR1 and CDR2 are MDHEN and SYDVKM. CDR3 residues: CASSYGPKRNRGGRKLFF. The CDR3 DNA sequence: TGTGCCAGCAGTTATGGCCCGAAGCGGAACAGGGGGGGACGAAAACTGTTTTTT.

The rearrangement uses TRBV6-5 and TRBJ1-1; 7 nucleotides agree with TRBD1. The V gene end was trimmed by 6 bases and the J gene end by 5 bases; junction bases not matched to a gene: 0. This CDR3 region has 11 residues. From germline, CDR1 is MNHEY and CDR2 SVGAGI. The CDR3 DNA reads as TGTGCCAGCAGGACAGGGACTGAAGCTTTCTTT. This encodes CASRTGTEAFF.

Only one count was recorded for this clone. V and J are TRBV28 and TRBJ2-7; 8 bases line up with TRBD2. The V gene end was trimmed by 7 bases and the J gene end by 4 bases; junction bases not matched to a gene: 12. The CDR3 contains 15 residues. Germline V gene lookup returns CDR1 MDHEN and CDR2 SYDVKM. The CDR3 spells CASTRPGLGRYEQYF. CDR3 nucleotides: TGTGCCAGCACTCGACCGGGACTAGGGAGATACGAGCAGTACTTC.

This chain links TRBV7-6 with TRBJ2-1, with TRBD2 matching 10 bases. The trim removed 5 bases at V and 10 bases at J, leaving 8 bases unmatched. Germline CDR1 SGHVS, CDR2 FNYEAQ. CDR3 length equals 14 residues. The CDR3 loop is CASSTLAGVGEQFF. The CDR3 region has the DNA TGTGCCAGCAGCACCCTAGCGGGGGTAGGGGAGCAGTTCTTC.

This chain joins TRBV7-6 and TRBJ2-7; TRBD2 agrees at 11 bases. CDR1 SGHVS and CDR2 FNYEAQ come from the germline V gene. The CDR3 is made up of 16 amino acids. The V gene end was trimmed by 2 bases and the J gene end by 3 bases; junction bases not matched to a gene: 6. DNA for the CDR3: TGTGCCAGCAGCTTAATAACGACTAGCGGGATCTACGAGCAGTACTTC. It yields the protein CASSLITTSGIYEQYF.

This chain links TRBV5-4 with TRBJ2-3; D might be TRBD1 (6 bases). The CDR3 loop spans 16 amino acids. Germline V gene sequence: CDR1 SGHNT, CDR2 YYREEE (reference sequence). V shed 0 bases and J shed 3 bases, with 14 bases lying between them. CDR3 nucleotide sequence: TGTGCCAGCAGCTTGGGCAGTAGGGGGATAACAGATACGCAGTATTTT. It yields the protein CASSLGSRGITDTQYF. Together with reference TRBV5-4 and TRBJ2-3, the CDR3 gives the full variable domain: ETGVTQSPTHLIKTRGQQVTLRCSSQSGHNTVSWYQQALGQGPQFIFQYYREEENGRGNFPPRFSGLQFPNYSSELNVNALELDDSALYLCASSLGSRGITDTQYFGPGTRLTVL.

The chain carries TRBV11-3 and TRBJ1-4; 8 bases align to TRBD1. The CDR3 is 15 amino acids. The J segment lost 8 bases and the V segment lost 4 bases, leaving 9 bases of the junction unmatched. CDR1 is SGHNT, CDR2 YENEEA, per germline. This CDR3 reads CASSSNRGIGEKLFF. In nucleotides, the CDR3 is TGTGCCAGCAGCTCTAACAGGGGGATTGGAGAAAAACTGTTTTTT.

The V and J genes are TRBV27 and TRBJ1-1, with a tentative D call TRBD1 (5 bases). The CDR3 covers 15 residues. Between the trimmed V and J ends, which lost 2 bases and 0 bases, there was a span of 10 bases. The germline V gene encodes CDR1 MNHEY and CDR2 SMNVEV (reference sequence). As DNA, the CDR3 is TGTGCCAGCAGTTTAGGGGGGGGACTGAACACTGAAGCTTTCTTT. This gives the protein CASSLGGGLNTEAFF.

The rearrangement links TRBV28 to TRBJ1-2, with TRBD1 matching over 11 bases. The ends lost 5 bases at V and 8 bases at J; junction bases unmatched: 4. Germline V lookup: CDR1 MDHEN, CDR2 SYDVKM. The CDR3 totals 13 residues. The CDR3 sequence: CASSRGQGVGYTF. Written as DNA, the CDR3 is TGTGCCAGCAGTCGGGGACAGGGGGTAGGCTACACCTTC.

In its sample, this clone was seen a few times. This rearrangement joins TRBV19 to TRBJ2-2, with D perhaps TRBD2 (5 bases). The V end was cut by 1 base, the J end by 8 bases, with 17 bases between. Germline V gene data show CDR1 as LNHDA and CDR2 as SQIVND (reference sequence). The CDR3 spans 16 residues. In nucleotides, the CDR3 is TGTGCCAGTAGTATAGGGAGACCAGCGGTGGAAGGGGAGCTGTTTTTT. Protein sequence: CASSIGRPAVEGELFF.

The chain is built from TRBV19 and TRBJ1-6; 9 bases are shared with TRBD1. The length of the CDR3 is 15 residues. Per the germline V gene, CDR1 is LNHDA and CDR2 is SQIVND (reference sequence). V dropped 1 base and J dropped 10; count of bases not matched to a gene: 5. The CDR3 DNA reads TGTGCCAGTAGTATAGTGGGACAGGGAGGCTCACCCCTCCACTTT. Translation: CASSIVGQGGSPLHF.

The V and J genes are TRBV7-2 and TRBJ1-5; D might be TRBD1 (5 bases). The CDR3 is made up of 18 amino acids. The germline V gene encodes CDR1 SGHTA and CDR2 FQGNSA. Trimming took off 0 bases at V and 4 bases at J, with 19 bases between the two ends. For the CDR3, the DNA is TGTGCCAGCAGCTTAGCGGGGCAGCAGGGAGCGGGGAATCAGCCCCAGCATTTT. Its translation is CASSLAGQQGAGNQPQHF.

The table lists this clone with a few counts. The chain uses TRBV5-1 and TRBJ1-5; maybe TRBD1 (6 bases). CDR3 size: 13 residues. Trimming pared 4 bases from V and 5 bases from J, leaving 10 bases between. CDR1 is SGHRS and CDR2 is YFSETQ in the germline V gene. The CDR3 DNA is TGCGCCAGCAGCGGGGGACACGATCAGCCCCAGCATTTT. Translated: CASSGGHDQPQHF.

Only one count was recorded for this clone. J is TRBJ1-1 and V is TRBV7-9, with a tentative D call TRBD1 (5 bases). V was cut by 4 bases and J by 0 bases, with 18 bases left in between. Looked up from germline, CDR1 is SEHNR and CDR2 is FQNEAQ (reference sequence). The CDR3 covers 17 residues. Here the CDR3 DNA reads TGTGCCAGCAGCTCCCTATCGGGAGGGACTATGAACACTGAAGCTTTCTTT. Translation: CASSSLSGGTMNTEAFF.

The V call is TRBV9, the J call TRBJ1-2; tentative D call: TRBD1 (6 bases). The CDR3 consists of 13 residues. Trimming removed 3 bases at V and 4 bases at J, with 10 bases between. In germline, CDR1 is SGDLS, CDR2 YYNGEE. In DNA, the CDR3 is TGTGCCAGCAGCGCCGGGGGGGCCTATGGCTACACCTTC. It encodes CASSAGGAYGYTF.

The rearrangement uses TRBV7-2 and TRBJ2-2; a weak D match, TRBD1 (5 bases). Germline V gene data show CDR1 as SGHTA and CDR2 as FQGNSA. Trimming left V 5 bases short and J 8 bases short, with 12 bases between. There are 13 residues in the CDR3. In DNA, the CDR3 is TGTGCCAGCAGCCGCCCAGGGCCTGGGGAGCTGTTTTTT. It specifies CASSRPGPGELFF. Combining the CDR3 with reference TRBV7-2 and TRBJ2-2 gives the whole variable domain GAGVSQSPSNKVTEKGKDVELRCDPISGHTALYWYRQSLGQGLEFLIYFQGNSAPDKSGLPSDRFSAERTGGSVSTLTIQRTQQEDSAVYLCASSRPGPGELFFGEGSRLTVL.

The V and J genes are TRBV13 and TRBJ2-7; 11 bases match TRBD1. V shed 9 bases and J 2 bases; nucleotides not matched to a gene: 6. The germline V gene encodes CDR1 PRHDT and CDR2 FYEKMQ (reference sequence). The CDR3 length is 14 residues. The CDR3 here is CASRTGGKTYEQYF. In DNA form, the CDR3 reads TGTGCCAGTAGGACAGGGGGCAAGACCTACGAGCAGTACTTC. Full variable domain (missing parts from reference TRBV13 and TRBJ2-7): AAGVIQSPRHLIKEKRETATLKCYPIPRHDTVYWYQQGPGQDPQFLISFYEKMQSDKGSIPDRFSAQQFSDYHSELNMSSLELGDSALYFCASRTGGKTYEQYFGPGTRLTVT.

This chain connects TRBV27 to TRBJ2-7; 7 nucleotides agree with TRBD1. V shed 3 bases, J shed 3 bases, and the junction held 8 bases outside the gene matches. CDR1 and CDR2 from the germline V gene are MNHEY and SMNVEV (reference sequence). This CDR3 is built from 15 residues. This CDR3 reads CASSLTGMLVYEQYF. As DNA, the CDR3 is TGTGCCAGCAGTTTGACAGGGATGTTAGTCTACGAGCAGTACTTC.

The CDR3 nucleotides read TGCGCCAGCAGCTTGAGCTTTAGGGGCGCGAACACAGATACGCAGTATTTT. Translated: CASSLSFRGANTDTQYF. The chain combines TRBV5-1 with TRBJ2-3, with D maybe TRBD1 (5 bases). Germline V gene sequence: CDR1 SGHRS, CDR2 YFSETQ. Trimming took 1 base from V and 2 from J, leaving 17 bases between them. This CDR3 contains 17 residues.

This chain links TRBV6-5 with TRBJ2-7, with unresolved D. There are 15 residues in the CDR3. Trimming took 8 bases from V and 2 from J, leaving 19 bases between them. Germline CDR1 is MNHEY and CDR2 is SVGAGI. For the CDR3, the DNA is TGTGCCAGCTCCTATTCAGGCCTGTCGGCCTACGAGCAGTACTTC. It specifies CASSYSGLSAYEQYF.

DNA for the CDR3: TGCAGTGCCAGTCTTGGGGCCGCTGAAGCTTTCTTT. Translation gives CSASLGAAEAFF. V usage is TRBV20-1 and J usage is TRBJ1-1, with D perhaps TRBD1 (5 bases). The V and J ends lost 6 bases and 6 bases respectively, with 14 bases between them. CDR3 length: 12 residues. The germline CDR1 and CDR2 sequences are DFQATT and SNEGSKA (reference sequence).

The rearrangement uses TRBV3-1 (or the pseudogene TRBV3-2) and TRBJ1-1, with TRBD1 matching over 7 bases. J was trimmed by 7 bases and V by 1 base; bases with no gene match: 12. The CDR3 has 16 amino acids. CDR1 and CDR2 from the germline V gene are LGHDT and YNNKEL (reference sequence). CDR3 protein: CASSQVGAQTGLEAFF. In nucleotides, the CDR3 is TGTGCCAGCAGCCAAGTGGGGGCCCAGACAGGGCTTGAAGCTTTCTTT.

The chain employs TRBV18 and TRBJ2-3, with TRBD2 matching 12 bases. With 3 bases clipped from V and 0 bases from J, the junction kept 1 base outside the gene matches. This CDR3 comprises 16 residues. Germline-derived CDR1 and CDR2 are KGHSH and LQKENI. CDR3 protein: CASSPLAGGSTDTQYF. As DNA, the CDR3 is TGTGCCAGCTCACCCCTAGCGGGGGGGAGCACAGATACGCAGTATTTT.